The entry that follows covers one T cell receptor beta chain sequence. J lost 6 bases, V lost 5 bases, and 7 bases had no gene match. Germline-derived CDR1 and CDR2 are MNHNS and SASEGT. This CDR3 has 15 amino acids. The data were obtained in a study of patients and donors after allogeneic stem cell transplantation. A single record per CDR3 protein comes from TCRdb applying MiXCR to the RT-PCR reads. The table has 200,000 to 250,000 distinct CDR3 sequences, 14% seen once. The J gene is TRBJ1-4, the V gene TRBV6-1; 9 bases fit TRBD1. The sequence was collected from a human donor who was either an allogeneic HSCT recipient or a stem cell or donor lymphocyte infusion donor (not recorded which). It is not recorded whose cells these are; they may come from a transplant donor. Material: blood, either unsorted or a sorted T cell fraction (not recorded which). The CDR3 nucleotides are TGTGCCAGCAGTCAGACAGGGGGAGAGGATGAAAAACTGTTTTTT. It yields the protein CASSQTGGEDEKLFF.